This T cell receptor (beta chain) emerged from a study of cytomegalovirus exposure and HLA in healthy donors. The primer mix had 60 Vbeta and 13 Jbeta primers. The data were produced by immunoSEQ multiplex PCR, yet TCRdb's version contains in-frame clones alone and is incomplete. This sample contains tens of thousands of clones. Germline-derived CDR1 and CDR2 are MNHEY and SMNVEV (reference sequence). V lost 6 bases and J lost 7, with 15 bases in between. This CDR3 contains 13 residues. Sequenced input: PBMCs. This clonotype originated in a man between 45 and 60 years old in good health and CMV-seronegative. The gene calls are TRBV27 and TRBJ1-1; D remains ambiguous. The CDR3 nucleotides are TGTGCCAGCAGCCTAAAACTCGGTCTTGAAGCTTTCTTT. This gives the protein CASSLKLGLEAFF.